Listed below are T cell receptor beta chains from one sample, sequenced in a study of Ad26.COV2.S vaccination and SARS-CoV-2 variants. Here immunoSEQ multiplex PCR was the method, and the copy in TCRdb shows in-frame clones only, minus some. Found here are 400,000 or so clones, approximately 86% of them singletons; the top ten hold roughly 3.5%. This sample comprised peripheral blood, obtained in a trial of Ad26.COV2.S vaccine versus placebo. These receptors all come from a person between 18 and 65 years old who received the Ad26.COV2.S COVID-19 vaccine or a placebo. Both conserved end residues are part of each CDR3. D genes are given only for firm matches. A clone size is listed for some rows: how often the clone was seen (once, few, many), or a class if it is expanded.

v_gene	j_gene	abundance	d_gene	CDR3nt	CDR3aa
TRBV2	TRBJ1-2	once	.	TGTGCCAGCAAAATTCCGGCTTTAGGCTACACCTTC	CASKIPALGYTF
TRBV24-1	TRBJ2-5	.	.	TGTGCCACCAGTGATTTTCAAGAGACCCAGTACTTC	CATSDFQETQYF
TRBV2	TRBJ2-2	few	.	TGTGCCAGCCAGGGTTGGGGCAGGAACACCGGGGAGCTGTTTTTT	CASQGWGRNTGELFF
TRBV7-2	TRBJ1-2	.	.	TGTGCCAGCAGCTTAGCGCCGGGTGGCTACACCTTC	CASSLAPGGYTF
TRBV4-1	TRBJ1-2	.	TRBD1	TGCGCCAGCAGCCACCAGGGGGGCGTTAACTATGGCTACACCTTC	CASSHQGGVNYGYTF
TRBV27	TRBJ1-2	.	TRBD1	TGTGCCAGCAGTGGCAGGACAGGGGCGGGCTATGGCTACACCTTC	CASSGRTGAGYGYTF
TRBV12-3/TRBV12-4	TRBJ1-1	.	.	TGTGCCAGCAGTACGACAGAGAACACTGAAGCTTTCTTT	CASSTTENTEAFF
TRBV20-1	TRBJ1-5	.	.	TGCAGTGCTAGTAGGAGGGGGAGTCAGCCCCAGCATTTT	CSASRRGSQPQHF
TRBV27	TRBJ2-7	.	TRBD1	TGTGCCAGCAGTGGGACAGGGGGCTACGAGCAGTACTTC	CASSGTGGYEQYF
TRBV7-9	TRBJ2-3	.	TRBD2	TGTGCCAGCAGCCCGATTTTGAGCGGGGTAGGAGATACGCAGTATTTT	CASSPILSGVGDTQYF
TRBV4-1	TRBJ2-5	once	TRBD1	TGCGCCAGCAGCCAAGGACAGGGTCGCGGAGAGACCCAGTACTTC	CASSQGQGRGETQYF
TRBV2	TRBJ1-4	.	.	TGTGCCAGCAGTGAAAACGGTTCAGAACTGTTTTTT	CASSENGSELFF
TRBV23-1	TRBJ1-2	once	.	TGCGCCAGCAGTCCCGTGGCTGTAGCGGAGAAGGTTAACTATGGCTACACCTTC	CASSPVAVAEKVNYGYTF
TRBV6-6	TRBJ2-5	.	.	TGTGCCAGCAGTTACTCGGCAGACCAAGGATTAGAGACCCAGTACTTC	CASSYSADQGLETQYF
TRBV24-1	TRBJ2-3	.	.	TGTGCCACCAGTGATTCAATCACAGATACGCAGTATTTT	CATSDSITDTQYF
TRBV4-2	TRBJ2-5	.	TRBD2	TGTGCCAGCAGCCAAGATGCTAGCGGGTTTGAAGAGACCCAGTACTTC	CASSQDASGFEETQYF
TRBV30	TRBJ1-4	.	.	TGTGCCTGGAGTGCCCCGTCGACGGTGGGTGAAAAACTGTTTTTT	CAWSAPSTVGEKLFF
TRBV10-2	TRBJ2-3	.	.	TGCGCCAGCAGTGAGAGGCTAGGGCGCACAGATACGCAGTATTTT	CASSERLGRTDTQYF
TRBV3-1/TRBV3-2	TRBJ1-1	.	.	TGTGCCAGCAGCCAAGAACGCGGGCCAGAAGCTTTCTTT	CASSQERGPEAFF
TRBV7-2	TRBJ2-1	.	.	TGTGCCAGCAGCTTAGCAGCCTACAATGAGCAGTTCTTC	CASSLAAYNEQFF
TRBV7-9	TRBJ1-1	.	.	TGTGCCAGCAGCTTGGGCAGCGCTAATGAAGCTTTCTTT	CASSLGSANEAFF
TRBV5-1	TRBJ2-7	.	.	TGCGCCAGCAGCTTGGACAGCGGATACGAGCAGTACTTC	CASSLDSGYEQYF
TRBV6-1	TRBJ1-2	.	.	TGTGCCAGCAGTGAAGACATTAGGAGGGGTGGCTACACCTTC	CASSEDIRRGGYTF
TRBV4-2	TRBJ1-6	.	TRBD1	TGTGCCAGCAGCCAACGGGACAGGCTCCGTAATTCACCCCTCCACTTT	CASSQRDRLRNSPLHF
TRBV18	TRBJ1-5	.	.	TGTGCCAGCTCACCGGCAGGGTTAAATCAGCCCCAGCATTTT	CASSPAGLNQPQHF
TRBV7-9	TRBJ2-7	.	.	TGTGCCAGCAGCTCCAATCGGGGGGCAGCGGACGAGCAGTACTTC	CASSSNRGAADEQYF
TRBV29-1	TRBJ2-7	.	TRBD1	TGCAGCTTCCGGGACAGTGGAGCCGAGCAGTACTTC	CSFRDSGAEQYF
TRBV6-5	TRBJ1-2	.	.	TGTGCCAGCAGCAACACTGTGGGGTACTATGGCTACACCTTC	CASSNTVGYYGYTF
TRBV4-1	TRBJ2-7	.	.	TGCGCCAGCAGCCAAGATTTAGACGAGCAGTACTTC	CASSQDLDEQYF
TRBV7-2	TRBJ1-2	.	.	TGTGCCAGCAGCAATACAGCGTACTATGGCTACACCTTC	CASSNTAYYGYTF
TRBV11-1	TRBJ2-1	.	TRBD2	TGTGCCAGCAGCTTAGAGAGGACTAGCAATGAGCAGTTCTTC	CASSLERTSNEQFF
TRBV6-4	TRBJ1-1	.	.	TGTGCCAGCAGTGTCTCAGGGCAGAACACTGAAGCTTTCTTT	CASSVSGQNTEAFF
TRBV3-1/TRBV3-2	TRBJ2-5	.	.	TGTGCCAGCAGCTACCGAAGCGGGTTGGGAGAGACCCAGTACTTC	CASSYRSGLGETQYF
TRBV5-8	TRBJ2-3	.	.	TGTGCCAGCAGCATCCTGACGGGGGAGAGGGGGGATACGCAGTATTTT	CASSILTGERGDTQYF
TRBV6-2/TRBV6-3	TRBJ1-1	.	.	TGTGCCAGCACCCCCTGGACGGCGGATGAAGCTTTCTTT	CASTPWTADEAFF
TRBV5-6	TRBJ2-2	.	TRBD2	TGTGCCAGCAGCTTGTGGGCTAGCGGAGCGACCGGGGAGCTGTTTTTT	CASSLWASGATGELFF
TRBV5-1	TRBJ2-1	.	.	TGCGCCAGCAGCAGGGACGGGACAAAAAACAATGAGCAGTTCTTC	CASSRDGTKNNEQFF
TRBV6-5	TRBJ2-5	.	TRBD1	TGTGCCAGCAGTTCGGACAGGGGGCTTGAGACCCAGTACTTC	CASSSDRGLETQYF
TRBV11-2	TRBJ2-3	.	.	TGTGCCAGCAGCTTAGTCACAGATACGCAGTATTTT	CASSLVTDTQYF
TRBV16	TRBJ1-2	.	.	TGTGCCAGCAGCCAATCGTCCGGGAGTGGCTACACCTTC	CASSQSSGSGYTF
TRBV19	TRBJ2-7	.	.	TGTGCCAGTAGTATAGAGTCAGGACTAAACCTCAAGGAGCAGTACTTC	CASSIESGLNLKEQYF
TRBV6-5	TRBJ2-1	.	TRBD2	TGTGCCAGCAGTTACTCTCAGCGGGGGGGCTATGAGCAGTTCTTC	CASSYSQRGGYEQFF
TRBV19	TRBJ1-1	.	.	TGTGCCAGTCGAGGACAGCCGAACACTGAAGCTTTCTTT	CASRGQPNTEAFF
TRBV25-1	TRBJ1-1	.	.	TGTGCCAGCAGTGAAGGGAACACTGAAGCTTTCTTT	CASSEGNTEAFF